What follows is one T cell receptor beta chain and its context. The authors' processing: Reference gene primer amplification gave estimated nucleated cell counts. TCRdb's copy holds only in-frame clones and misses some; the assay was immunoSEQ multiplex PCR. Clone size and the V and J calls come from that table; the DNA yielded D and trimming. The profile shows 270,000 or so clones, 80% to 85% of them singletons. The data were obtained in a study of blood T cell repertoires in COVID-19. Study-wide context: Sources were T cells, B-cell-depleted T cells, or PBMCs; the material itself was cDNA or gDNA.

Sequences were obtained from peripheral blood. The receptor was isolated from a woman aged 55 to 70 with active or convalescent COVID-19.

For the CDR3, the DNA is TGCGCCAGCAGCCAAGACCTCATGGGGCGAACTAATGAAAAACTGTTTTTT. Translating gives CASSQDLMGRTNEKLFF. The V and J genes are TRBV4-3 and TRBJ1-4, with D tentatively TRBD1 (5 bases). Trimming pared 0 bases from V and 1 base from J, leaving 12 bases between. In germline, CDR1 is LGHNA, CDR2 YSLEER. The CDR3 is 17 amino acids.